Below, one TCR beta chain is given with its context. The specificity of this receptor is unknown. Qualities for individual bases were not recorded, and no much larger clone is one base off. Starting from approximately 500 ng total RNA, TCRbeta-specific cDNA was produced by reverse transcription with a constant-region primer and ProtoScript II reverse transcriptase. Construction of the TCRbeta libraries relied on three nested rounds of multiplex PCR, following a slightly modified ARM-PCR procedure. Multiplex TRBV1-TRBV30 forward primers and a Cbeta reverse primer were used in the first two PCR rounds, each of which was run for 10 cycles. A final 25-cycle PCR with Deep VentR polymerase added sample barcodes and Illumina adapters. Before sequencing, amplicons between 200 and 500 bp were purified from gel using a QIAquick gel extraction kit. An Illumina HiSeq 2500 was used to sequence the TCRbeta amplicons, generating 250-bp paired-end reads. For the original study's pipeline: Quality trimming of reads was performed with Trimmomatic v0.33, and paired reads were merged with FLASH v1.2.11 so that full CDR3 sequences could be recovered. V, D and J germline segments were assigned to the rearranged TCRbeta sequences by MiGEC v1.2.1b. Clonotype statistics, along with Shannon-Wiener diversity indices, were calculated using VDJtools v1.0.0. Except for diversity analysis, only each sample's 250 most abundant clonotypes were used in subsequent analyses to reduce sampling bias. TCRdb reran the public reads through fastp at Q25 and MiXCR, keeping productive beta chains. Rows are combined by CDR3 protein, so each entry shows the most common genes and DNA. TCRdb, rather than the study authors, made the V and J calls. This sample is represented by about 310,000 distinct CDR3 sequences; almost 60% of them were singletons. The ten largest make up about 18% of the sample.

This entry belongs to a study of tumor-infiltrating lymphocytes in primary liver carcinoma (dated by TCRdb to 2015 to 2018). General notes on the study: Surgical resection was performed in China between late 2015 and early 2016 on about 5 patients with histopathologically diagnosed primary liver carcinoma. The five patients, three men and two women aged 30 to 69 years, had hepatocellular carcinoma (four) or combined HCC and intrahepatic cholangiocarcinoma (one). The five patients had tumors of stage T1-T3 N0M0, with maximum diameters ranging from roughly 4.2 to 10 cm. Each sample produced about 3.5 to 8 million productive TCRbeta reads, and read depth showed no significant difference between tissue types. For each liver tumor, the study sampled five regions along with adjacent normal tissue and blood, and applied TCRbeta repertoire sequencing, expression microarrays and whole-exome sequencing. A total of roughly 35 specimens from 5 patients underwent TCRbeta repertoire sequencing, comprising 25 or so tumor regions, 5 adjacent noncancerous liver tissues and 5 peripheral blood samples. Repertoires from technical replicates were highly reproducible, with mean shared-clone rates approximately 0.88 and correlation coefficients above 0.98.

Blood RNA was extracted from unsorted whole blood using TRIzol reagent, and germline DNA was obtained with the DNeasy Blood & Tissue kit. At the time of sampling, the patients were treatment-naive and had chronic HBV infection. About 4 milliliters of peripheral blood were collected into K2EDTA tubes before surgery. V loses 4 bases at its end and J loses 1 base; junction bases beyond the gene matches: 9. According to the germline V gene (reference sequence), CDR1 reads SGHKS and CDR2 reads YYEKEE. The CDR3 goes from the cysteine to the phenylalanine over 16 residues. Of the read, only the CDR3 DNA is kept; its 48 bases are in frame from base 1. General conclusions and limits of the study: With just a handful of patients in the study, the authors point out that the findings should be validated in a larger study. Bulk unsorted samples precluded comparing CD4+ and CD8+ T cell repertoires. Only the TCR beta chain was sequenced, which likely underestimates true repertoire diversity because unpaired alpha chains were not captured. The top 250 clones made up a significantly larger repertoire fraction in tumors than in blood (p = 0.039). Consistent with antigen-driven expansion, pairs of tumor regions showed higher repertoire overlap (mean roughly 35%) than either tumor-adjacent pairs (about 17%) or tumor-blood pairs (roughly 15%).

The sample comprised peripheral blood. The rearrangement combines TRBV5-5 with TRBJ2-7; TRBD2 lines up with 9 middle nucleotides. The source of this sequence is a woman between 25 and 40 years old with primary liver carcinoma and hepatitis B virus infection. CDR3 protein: CASSQSPSGASYEQYF. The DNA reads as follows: TGTGCCAGCAGCCAAAGCCCTAGCGGGGCGTCCTACGAGCAGTACTTC.